This T cell receptor (beta chain) emerged from a study of a mutant IDH1 vaccine in newly diagnosed glioma. Looking at the study overall: All eight of the vaccinations patients received fell in weeks 1, 3, 5, 7, 11, 15, 19 and 23. Treated patients had a mean age of approximately 40 years and an approximately 62% male, approximately 38% female split.

Comments on this clone: Antigen: not known.

Time point: week 5, during vaccination. One vaccine dose held 300 ug of mutant IDH1 20-mer peptide and came with topical imiquimod. The CDR3 runs to 13 residues. Germline V gives CDR1 KGHSH, CDR2 LQKENI. V was shortened by 5 bases and J by 8 bases, with 15 bases between the two germline ends. Clones were read by immunoSEQ multiplex PCR, and TCRdb kept only the in-frame ones, dropping some. The profile shows over 50,000 clones, around 90% of them singletons. This clonotype was obtained from a woman in her forties with glioma. J is TRBJ1-2 and V is TRBV18; D is perhaps TRBD1 (6 bases). The sample in question was PBMCs, obtained from a glioma patient whose treatment included an IDH1 peptide vaccine. CDR3 protein: CASSTDSLLGYTF. CDR3 in DNA: TGTGCCAGCTCAACGGACAGCCTTCTCGGCTACACCTTC.